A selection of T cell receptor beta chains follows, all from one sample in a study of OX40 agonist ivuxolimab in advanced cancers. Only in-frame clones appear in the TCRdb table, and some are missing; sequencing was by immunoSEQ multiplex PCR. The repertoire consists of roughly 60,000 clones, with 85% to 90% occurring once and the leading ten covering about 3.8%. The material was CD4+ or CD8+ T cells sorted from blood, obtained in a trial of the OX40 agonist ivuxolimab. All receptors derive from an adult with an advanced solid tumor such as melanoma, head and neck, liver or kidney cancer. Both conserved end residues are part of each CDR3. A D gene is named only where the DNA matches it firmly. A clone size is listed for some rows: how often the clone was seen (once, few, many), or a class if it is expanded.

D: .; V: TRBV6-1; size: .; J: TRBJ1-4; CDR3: CASSEESIFVQGPGNEKLFF; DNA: TGTGCCAGCAGTGAAGAGTCAATATTCGTTCAGGGCCCGGGAAATGAAAAACTGTTTTTT
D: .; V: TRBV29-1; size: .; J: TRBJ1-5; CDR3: CSVVMGNQPQHF; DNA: TGCAGCGTTGTCATGGGCAATCAGCCCCAGCATTTT
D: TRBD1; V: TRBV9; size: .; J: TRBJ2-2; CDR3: CASSSSGTGVQGELFF; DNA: TGTGCCAGCAGCTCCTCCGGGACAGGGGTTCAAGGGGAGCTGTTTTTT
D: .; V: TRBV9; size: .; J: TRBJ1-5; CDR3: CASSVEGSRNQPQHF; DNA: TGTGCCAGCAGCGTAGAAGGGAGTAGGAATCAGCCCCAGCATTTT
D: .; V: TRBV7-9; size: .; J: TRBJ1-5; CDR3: CASSVYFGGNQPQHF; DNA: TGTGCCAGCAGCGTCTATTTTGGCGGCAATCAGCCCCAGCATTTT
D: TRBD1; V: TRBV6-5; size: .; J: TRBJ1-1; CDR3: CATDRGRGTEAFF; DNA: TGTGCCACTGACAGGGGGCGCGGGACTGAAGCTTTCTTT
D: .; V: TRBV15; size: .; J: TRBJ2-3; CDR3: CATSDGGRGTDTQYF; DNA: TGTGCCACCAGCGACGGGGGTAGGGGCACAGATACGCAGTATTTT
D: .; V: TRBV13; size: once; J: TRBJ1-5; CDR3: CASSFRSGNQPQHF; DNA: TGTGCCAGCAGCTTCCGATCGGGCAATCAGCCCCAGCATTTT
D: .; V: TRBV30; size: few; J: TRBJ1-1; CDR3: CAWTYSVGTEAFF; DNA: TGTGCCTGGACTTACTCGGTAGGCACTGAAGCTTTCTTT
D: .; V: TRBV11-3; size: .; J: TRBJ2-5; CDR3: CASSPRNLAIQETQYF; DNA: TGTGCCAGCAGCCCTCGGAACCTAGCGATACAAGAGACCCAGTACTTC
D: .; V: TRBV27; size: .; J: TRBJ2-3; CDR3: CASSLSRTDTQYF; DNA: TGTGCCAGCAGTTTATCTCGGACAGATACGCAGTATTTT
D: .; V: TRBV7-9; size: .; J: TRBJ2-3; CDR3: CASSLRGLTDTQYF; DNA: TGTGCCAGCAGCTTACGGGGACTCACAGATACGCAGTATTTT
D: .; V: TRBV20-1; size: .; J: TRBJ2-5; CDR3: CSARGWETQYF; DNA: TGCAGTGCTAGGGGCTGGGAGACCCAGTACTTC
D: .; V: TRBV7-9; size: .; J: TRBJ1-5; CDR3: CASSLTESNQPQHF; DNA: TGTGCCAGCAGCCTGACAGAGAGCAATCAGCCCCAGCATTTT
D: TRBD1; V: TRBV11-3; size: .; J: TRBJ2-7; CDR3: CASSIWDRGTYEQYF; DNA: TGTGCCAGCAGCATATGGGACAGGGGCACCTACGAGCAGTACTTC
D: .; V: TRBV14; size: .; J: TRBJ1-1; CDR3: CASSHLGQVGEAFF; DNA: TGTGCCAGCAGCCATTTAGGACAAGTCGGGGAAGCTTTCTTT
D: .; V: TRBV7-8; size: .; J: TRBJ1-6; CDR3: CASRSGTNNSPLHF; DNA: TGTGCCAGCCGCTCCGGGACTAATAATTCACCCCTCCACTTT
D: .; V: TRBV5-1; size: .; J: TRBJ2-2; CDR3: CASSPDTGELFF; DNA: TGCGCCAGCAGCCCGGACACCGGGGAGCTGTTTTTT
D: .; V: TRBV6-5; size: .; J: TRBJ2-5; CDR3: CASSFRGYQETQYF; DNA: TGTGCCAGCAGTTTTCGGGGGTACCAAGAGACCCAGTACTTC
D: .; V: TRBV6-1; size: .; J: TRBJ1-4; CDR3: CATRFATNEKLFF; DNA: TGTGCCACCAGGTTTGCAACTAATGAAAAACTGTTTTTT
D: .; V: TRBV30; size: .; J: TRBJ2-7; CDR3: CAWSPGITPGDEQYF; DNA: TGTGCCTGGAGCCCGGGGATTACGCCTGGAGACGAGCAGTACTTC
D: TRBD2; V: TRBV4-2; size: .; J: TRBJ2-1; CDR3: CASSRTSGGADEQFF; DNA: TGTGCCAGCAGCCGGACTAGCGGGGGGGCGGATGAGCAGTTCTTC
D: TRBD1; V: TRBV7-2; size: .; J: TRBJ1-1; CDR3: CASIKKGGSAEAFF; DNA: TGTGCCAGCATCAAAAAAGGGGGCAGCGCTGAAGCTTTCTTT
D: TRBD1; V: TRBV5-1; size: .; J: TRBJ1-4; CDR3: CASSYRGQLLEKLFF; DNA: TGCGCCAGCAGCTATCGGGGACAGCTTTTAGAAAAACTGTTTTTT
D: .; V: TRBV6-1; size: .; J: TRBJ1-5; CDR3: CASSERGGNQPQHF; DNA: TGTGCCAGCAGTGAACGGGGGGGAAATCAGCCCCAGCATTTT
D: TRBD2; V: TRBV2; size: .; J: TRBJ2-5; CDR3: CASSTGTTKRTQYF; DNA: TGTGCCAGCAGCACCGGGACTACGAAAAGGACCCAGTACTTC